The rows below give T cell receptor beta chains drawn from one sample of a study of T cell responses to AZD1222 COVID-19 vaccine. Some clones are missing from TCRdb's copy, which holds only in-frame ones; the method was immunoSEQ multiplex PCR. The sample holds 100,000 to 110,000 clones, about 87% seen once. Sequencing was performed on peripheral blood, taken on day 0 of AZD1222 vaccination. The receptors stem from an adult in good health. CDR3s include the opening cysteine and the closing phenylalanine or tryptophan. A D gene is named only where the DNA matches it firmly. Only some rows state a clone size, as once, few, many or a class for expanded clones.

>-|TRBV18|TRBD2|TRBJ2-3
TGTGCCAGCTCACCACCGGGACTAGCGGAAGCAGATACGCAGTATTTT
CASSPPGLAEADTQYF
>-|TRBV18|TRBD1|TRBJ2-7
TGTGCCAGCTCACCGTCGGGACAGGGGTCCTACGAGCAGTACTTC
CASSPSGQGSYEQYF
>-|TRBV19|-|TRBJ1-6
TGTGCCAGTAGGGGGAACAATTCACCCCTCCACTTT
CASRGNNSPLHF
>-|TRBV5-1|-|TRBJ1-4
TGCGCCAGCAGCTCGTGGGGGCAGGATGAAAAACTGTTTTTT
CASSSWGQDEKLFF
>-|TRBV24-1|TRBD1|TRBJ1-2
TGTGCCACCAGTGGGGGACAGGAACGCGGTGACTATGGCTACACCTTC
CATSGGQERGDYGYTF
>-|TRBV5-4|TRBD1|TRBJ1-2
TGTGCCAGCAGCCCATTGACAGGGGACTCTGGCTACACCTTC
CASSPLTGDSGYTF
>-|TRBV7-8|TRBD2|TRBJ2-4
TGTGCCAGCAGCCCTCTTAGCGGGGGTAAAAACATTCAGTACTTC
CASSPLSGGKNIQYF
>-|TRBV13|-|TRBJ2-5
TGTGCCAGCAGCCTAAGAAGAACACGTTCCCAAGAGACCCAGTACTTC
CASSLRRTRSQETQYF
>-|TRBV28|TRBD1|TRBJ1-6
TGTGCCAGCAGTCGAACAGGGGCCATGTATAATTCACCCCTCCACTTT
CASSRTGAMYNSPLHF
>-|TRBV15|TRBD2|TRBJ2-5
TGTGCCACCAGCAATGAGGGGCTAGCGGGCGAGACCCAGTACTTC
CATSNEGLAGETQYF
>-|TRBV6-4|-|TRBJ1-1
TGTGCCAGCAGTGACCAGGAGAACACTGAAGCTTTCTTT
CASSDQENTEAFF
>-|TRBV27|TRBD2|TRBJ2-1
TGTGCCAGCAGTTTCCTAGCGGGATCGTTAAATGAGCAGTTCTTC
CASSFLAGSLNEQFF
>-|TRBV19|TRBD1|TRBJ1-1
TGTGCCAGTAGGGGACAGGGGAACACTGAAGCTTTCTTT
CASRGQGNTEAFF
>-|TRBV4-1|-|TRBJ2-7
TGCGCCAGCAGCCTCAGGTGGACCGGGTACGAGCAGTACTTC
CASSLRWTGYEQYF
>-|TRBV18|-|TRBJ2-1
TGTGCCAGCTCACCCTTGACTCCGCAGGGTGATGAGCAGTTCTTC
CASSPLTPQGDEQFF
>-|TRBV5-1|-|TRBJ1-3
TGCGCCAGCAGCTTGGCAGGGAGCTCTGGAAACACCATATATTTT
CASSLAGSSGNTIYF
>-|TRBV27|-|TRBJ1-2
TGTGCCAGCAGTTTAACTCAGGGTCTCTATGGCTACACCTTC
CASSLTQGLYGYTF
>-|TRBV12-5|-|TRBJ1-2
TGTGCTAGTGGTTTCTCGGGGCACTATGGCTACACCTTC
CASGFSGHYGYTF
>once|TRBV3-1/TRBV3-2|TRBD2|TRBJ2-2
TGTGCCAGCAGCCCAGGGACGGGGGGGCCCCCCGGGGAGCTGTTTTTT
CASSPGTGGPPGELFF
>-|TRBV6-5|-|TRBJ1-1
TGTGCCAGCAGACCACAGCCGGTGGGATCCACTGAAGCTTTCTTT
CASRPQPVGSTEAFF
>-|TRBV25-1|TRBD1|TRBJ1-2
TGTGCCAGCAGTGACTTGGACAGGGGAAGCGATGGCTACACCTTC
CASSDLDRGSDGYTF
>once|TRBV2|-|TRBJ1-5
TGTGCCAGCACTCCGGGAGACCGTCGCAATCAGCCCCAGCATTTT
CASTPGDRRNQPQHF
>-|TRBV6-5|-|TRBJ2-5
TGTGCCAGCAGCAGGGATTATCAAGAGACCCAGTACTTC
CASSRDYQETQYF
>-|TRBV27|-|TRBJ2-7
TGTGCCAGCAGTCCTCAGGTTCCGGCCTACGAGCAGTACTTC
CASSPQVPAYEQYF
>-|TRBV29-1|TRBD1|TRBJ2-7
TGCAGCGGGGGACAGACCGAAATCGAGCAGTACTTC
CSGGQTEIEQYF
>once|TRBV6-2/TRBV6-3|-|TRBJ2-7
TGTGCCAGCAGTTACGATAACTCTTACGAGCAGTACTTC
CASSYDNSYEQYF
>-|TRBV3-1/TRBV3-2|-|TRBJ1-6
TGTGCCAGCAGCCAAGAAAGCTCGGCACAGACAAATTCACCCCTCCACTTT
CASSQESSAQTNSPLHF
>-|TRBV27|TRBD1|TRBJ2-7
TGTGCCAGCAGGGGACAGGGGGCTCCCAACGAGCAGTACTTC
CASRGQGAPNEQYF
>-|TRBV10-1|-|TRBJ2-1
TGCGCCAGCAGCCACAGGGCGTCTGCCGCCGAGCAGTTCTTC
CASSHRASAAEQFF
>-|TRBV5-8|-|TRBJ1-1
TGTGCCAGCAGCCCCAGACAGGCCGCAATAAGGACTGAAGCTTTCTTT
CASSPRQAAIRTEAFF
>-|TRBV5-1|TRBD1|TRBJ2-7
TGCGCCAGCAGCTTGGTGGGACAGGGGTACGAGCAGTACTTC
CASSLVGQGYEQYF
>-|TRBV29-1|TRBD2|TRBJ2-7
TGCAGCGTCAGCGGACTAGCGGTAACAACAAGCTCCTACGAGCAGTACTTC
CSVSGLAVTTSSYEQYF
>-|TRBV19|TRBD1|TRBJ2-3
TGTGCCAGTAGTACCACGACAGGGGGCAGCTATCTATCGACAGATACGCAGTATTTT
CASSTTTGGSYLSTDTQYF
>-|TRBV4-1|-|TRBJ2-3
TGCGCCAGCAGCCAAGGAGGGCGGGTGGCCGGAGATACGCAGTATTTT
CASSQGGRVAGDTQYF
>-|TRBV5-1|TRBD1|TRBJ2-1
TGCGCCAGCAGCCAGGGACAGGGCTATGAGCAGTTCTTC
CASSQGQGYEQFF
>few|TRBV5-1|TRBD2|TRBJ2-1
TGCGCCAGCAGCTCGGGACTAGCGGGGAAGAATGAGCAGTTCTTC
CASSSGLAGKNEQFF
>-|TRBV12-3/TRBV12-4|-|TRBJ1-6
TGTGCCAGCAGATCGGGAGTTGGCCTCCACTTT
CASRSGVGLHF
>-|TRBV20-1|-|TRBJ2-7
TGCAGTGCTAGTAGGGCAGGGTTAGTGGGAGACGAGCAGTACTTC
CSASRAGLVGDEQYF
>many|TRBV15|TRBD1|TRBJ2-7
TGTGCCACCAGCAGAGAGGACAGGGGCTCCTACGAGCAGTACTTC
CATSREDRGSYEQYF
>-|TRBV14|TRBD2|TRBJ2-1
TGTGCCAGCAGCCCTCAACCGGGACTAGCGGGTTACAATGAGCAGTTCTTC
CASSPQPGLAGYNEQFF
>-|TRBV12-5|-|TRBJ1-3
TGTGCTAGTGGTTTCCCAGGGCCCGGAAACACCATATATTTT
CASGFPGPGNTIYF
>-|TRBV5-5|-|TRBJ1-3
TGTGCCAGCAGCTTTCAGGGGATCTCTGGAAACACCATATATTTT
CASSFQGISGNTIYF
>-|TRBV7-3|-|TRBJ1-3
TGTGCCAGCAGCCCCGACGGTGGAAACACCATATATTTT
CASSPDGGNTIYF
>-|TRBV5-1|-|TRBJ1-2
TGCGCCAGCAGCTCATCCCCCAGGTGGGGCTACACCTTC
CASSSSPRWGYTF
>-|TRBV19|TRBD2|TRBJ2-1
TGTGCCAGTACCCCGGGGGGGATCAGGCCAATCAATGAGCAGTTCTTC
CASTPGGIRPINEQFF